These 4 T cell receptor beta chains originate from one sample sequenced in a study of cytomegalovirus exposure and HLA in healthy donors. PCR primers comprised 60 Vbeta and 13 Jbeta primers. Only in-frame clones appear in the TCRdb table, and some are missing; sequencing was by immunoSEQ multiplex PCR. In the table there are 250,000 or so clones, about nine tenths of which are singletons. Sequencing input: PBMCs. All receptors come from a girl aged 2 to 10 in good health and CMV-seronegative.

The chain is built from TRBV6-5 and TRBJ2-2; perhaps TRBD2 as D (6 bases). Germline-derived CDR1 and CDR2 are MNHEY and SVGAGI. The V end lost 4 bases, the J end lost 3 bases, and 15 bases lay between the germline ends. The CDR3 totals 16 residues. The CDR3 nucleotides are TGTGCCAGCAGTTGGCGAGGCGGGGCCTACACCGGGGAGCTGTTTTTT. Translation gives CASSWRGGAYTGELFF.

About this clone itself: A read error may produce the germline difference seen at one junction end. The CDR3 DNA reads TGCGCCAGCAGCTCCCGGGTAGGCCAAGAGGCCCAGTACTTC. It is translated as CASSSRVGQEAQYF. The chain links TRBV5-1 to TRBJ2-5; the D is unclear. This CDR3 spans 14 amino acids. Germline V gene data show CDR1 as SGHRS and CDR2 as YFSETQ.

The chain combines TRBV11-2 with TRBJ2-5, with 7 bases that match TRBD1. This CDR3 has 19 residues. Trimming removed 5 bases from V and 5 bases from J; junction bases left unmatched: 23. CDR1 and CDR2 (germline): SGHAT, FQNNGV. DNA for the CDR3: TGTGCCAGCAGCCCCCGGGGCTCCCGGGACAGCGTTATTTGGGAGACCCAGTACTTC. This codes for CASSPRGSRDSVIWETQYF.

The CDR3, as DNA: TGTGCCAGCAGTGTCGGAGGGGTTGGCAATCAGCCCCAGCATTTT. This translates into CASSVGGVGNQPQHF. The chain has TRBV2 and TRBJ1-5; D may be TRBD1 (5 bases). CDR3 length: 15 amino acids. V lost 4 bases and J lost 2, with 12 bases in between. Per the germline V gene, CDR1 is SNHLY and CDR2 is FYNNEI. The full variable domain, completed using reference TRBV2 and TRBJ1-5, is EPEVTQTPSHQVTQMGQEVILRCVPISNHLYFYWYRQILGQKVEFLVSFYNNEISEKSEIFDDQFSVERPDGSNFTLKIRSTKLEDSAMYFCASSVGGVGNQPQHFGDGTRLSIL.